The 8 T cell receptor beta chains presented below share a single source sample, sequenced in a study of blood T cell repertoires in COVID-19. Sequencing used immunoSEQ multiplex PCR; TCRdb keeps in-frame clones, though not all of them. The sample has about 350,000 clones; about nine tenths are singletons. The sample was peripheral blood. These receptors were obtained from a woman in her sixties with COVID-19, enrolled during active disease.

This rearrangement joins TRBV5-8 to TRBJ1-2; perhaps TRBD1 as D (6 bases). From germline, CDR1 is SGHTS and CDR2 YDEGEE. The CDR3 has 15 residues. Trimming cost V 0 bases and J 4 bases, with 13 bases left between them. This CDR3 is CASSLVAKGVYGYTF. The DNA of the CDR3 is TGTGCCAGCAGCTTGGTGGCCAAGGGGGTCTATGGCTACACCTTC.

The J gene is TRBJ1-2, the V gene TRBV6-1, with TRBD1 as a possible D gene (5 bases). V was shortened by 5 bases and J by 4 bases, with 11 bases between the two germline ends. Germline-derived CDR1 and CDR2 are MNHNS and SASEGT. This CDR3 has 13 residues. The CDR3 is CASSTIGGYGYTF. The CDR3 nucleotides read TGTGCCAGCAGTACCATCGGGGGCTATGGCTACACCTTC.

With regard to this clone: Other DNA sequences of this sample code for an identical CDR3. The genes are TRBV28 and TRBJ2-7, with 9 bases identical to TRBD1. CDR1 and CDR2 (germline): MDHEN, SYDVKM. The CDR3 runs 15 residues. The V gene end was trimmed by 6 bases and the J gene end by 2 bases; junction bases not matched to a gene: 8. CDR3 sequence (DNA): TGTGCCAGCAGGCCCCGGGACAGGGTCCCCTACGAGCAGTACTTC. It specifies CASRPRDRVPYEQYF.

The CDR3 sequence is CASSQVLRGGDTGELFF. The CDR3 DNA follows: TGTGCCAGCAGCCAAGTATTACGGGGAGGGGACACCGGGGAGCTGTTTTTT. This chain connects TRBV4-2 to TRBJ2-2, with TRBD2 identical over 7 bases. The V gene end was trimmed by 1 base and the J gene end by 3 bases; junction bases not matched to a gene: 8. Per germline, CDR1 LGHNA and CDR2 YNFKEQ. This CDR3 has 17 residues.

The chain recombines TRBV6-5 with TRBJ1-4; 9 bases are a match to TRBD1. V shed 7 bases and J 10 bases; nucleotides not matched to a gene: 13. This CDR3 has 15 amino acids. The germline V gene encodes CDR1 MNHEY and CDR2 SVGAGI. The CDR3 loop reads CASTTAQGAQGKLFF. CDR3 sequence (DNA): TGTGCCAGCACCACAGCACAGGGGGCGCAGGGAAAACTGTTTTTT.

This chain joins TRBV7-3 and TRBJ2-5; the D gene is possibly TRBD2 (7 bases). Germline CDR1 and CDR2: SGHTA and FQGTGA. This CDR3 region has 14 residues. The V and J ends lost 4 bases and 4 bases respectively, with 13 bases between them. The CDR3 DNA sequence: TGTGCCAGCAGCTCCATAGGGGGGGCAGAGACCCAGTACTTC. Protein product: CASSSIGGAETQYF.

The chain has TRBV6-5 and TRBJ1-4; TRBD1 might be the D (6 bases). This CDR3 has 14 amino acids. With 5 bases removed from V and 1 base from J, the gap between germline ends came to 8 bases. The germline gives CDR1 MNHEY, CDR2 SVGAGI. The CDR3 sequence is CASSLQGTNEKLFF. The CDR3 bases are TGTGCCAGCAGTCTACAGGGAACTAATGAAAAACTGTTTTTT.

This sequence joins TRBV11-1 and TRBJ1-5, with 7 bases matching TRBD1. The CDR3 totals 13 residues. The V gene end was trimmed by 5 bases and the J gene end by 4 bases; junction bases not matched to a gene: 2. Germline CDR1 reads SGHAT; CDR2 reads FQDESV (reference sequence). The CDR3 spells CASSEGQNQPQHF. Written as DNA, the CDR3 is TGTGCCAGCAGCGAGGGACAGAATCAGCCCCAGCATTTT.